These 7 T cell receptor beta chains were sequenced from one sample in a study of shared clonotypes between healthy human individuals (dated by TCRdb to 2018 to 2021). Library prep was done by the immunoSEQ multiplex PCR assay. The clones in this table, taken by TCRdb from immuneACCESS, are in-frame only. Not every clone is retained; where verified, under half of the shortfall comes from an unresolved V gene, and the cause of the rest is unknown. This sample lists approximately 330,000 clones; 73% were detected once. Of the sample, around 9.3% falls within the top ten clones. The sample consisted of memory CD4+ T cells sorted from blood. Explained via the paper, the cell subset or site label denotes: CD45RA-negative fraction. Receptors were obtained from a man in his thirties or forties in good health.

V gene TRBV6-1 combines with J gene TRBJ2-1, with a possible D match to TRBD1 (6 bases). Germline CDR1 is MNHNS and CDR2 is SASEGT. V dropped 6 bases and J dropped 8 bases, with 11 bases sitting between them. CDR3 length equals 12 residues. CDR3 DNA sequence: TGTGCCAGCAGCGCCAACAGGGATGAGCAGTTCTTC. The encoded protein is CASSANRDEQFF.

V gene TRBV7-9 combines with J gene TRBJ2-3; no reliable D call. V dropped 1 base and J dropped 5 bases, with 7 bases sitting between them. The germline CDR1 and CDR2 sequences are SEHNR and FQNEAQ (reference sequence). This CDR3 comprises 13 residues. The CDR3 protein is CASSLEHVDTQYF. CDR3 DNA: TGTGCCAGCAGCTTAGAGCATGTAGATACGCAGTATTTT.

CDR3 sequence: CASSHGSAGFTQPQHF. CDR3 coding DNA: TGTGCCAGCAGCCATGGGTCAGCAGGGTTTACTCAGCCCCAGCATTTT. The V and J genes are TRBV16 and TRBJ1-5, with TRBD1 as a possible D gene (5 bases). The CDR3 runs to 16 residues. Trimming removed 3 bases at V and 6 bases at J, with 18 bases between. The V gene's germline CDR1 is KGHSY and CDR2 FQNENV.

The CDR3 sequence is CASSRAGNPNEKLFF. The CDR3 coding sequence is TGTGCCAGCTCACGGGCAGGAAACCCAAATGAAAAACTGTTTTTT. The chain carries TRBV18 and TRBJ1-4, with D hard to call. CDR1 KGHSH and CDR2 LQKENI come from the germline V gene. The CDR3 is 15 residues long. Trimming left V 4 bases short and J 5 bases short, with 14 bases between.

V gene TRBV7-4 combines with J gene TRBJ1-5; 8 nucleotides line up with TRBD1. V shed 1 base and J 7 bases; nucleotides not matched to a gene: 15. The CDR3 loop spans 18 amino acids. CDR1 SGHVT and CDR2 SQSDAQ come from the germline V gene. This CDR3 reads CASSLVEGGQGARQPQHF. The CDR3 coding sequence is TGTGCCAGCAGCTTAGTTGAAGGGGGGCAGGGGGCACGCCAGCCCCAGCATTTT.

This chain uses TRBV19 with TRBJ2-1; D tentatively fits TRBD1 or TRBD2 (5 bases each). The CDR3 contains 14 residues. V was cut by 6 bases and J by 1 base, with 10 bases left in between. CDR1 and CDR2 (germline): LNHDA, SQIVND (reference sequence). DNA for the CDR3: TGTGCCAGTAGCCGGGGCCAGTCCTACAATGAGCAGTTCTTC. This translates into CASSRGQSYNEQFF.

This clone was seen once. The chain combines TRBV10-3 with TRBJ2-5; D remains unclear. V dropped 0 bases and J dropped 5 bases, with 10 bases sitting between them. CDR1 is ENHRY and CDR2 is SYGVKD in the germline V gene. This CDR3 is 14 amino acids long. CDR3 sequence: CAISESIGLETQYF. CDR3 in DNA: TGTGCCATCAGTGAGTCGATTGGGTTGGAGACCCAGTACTTC.